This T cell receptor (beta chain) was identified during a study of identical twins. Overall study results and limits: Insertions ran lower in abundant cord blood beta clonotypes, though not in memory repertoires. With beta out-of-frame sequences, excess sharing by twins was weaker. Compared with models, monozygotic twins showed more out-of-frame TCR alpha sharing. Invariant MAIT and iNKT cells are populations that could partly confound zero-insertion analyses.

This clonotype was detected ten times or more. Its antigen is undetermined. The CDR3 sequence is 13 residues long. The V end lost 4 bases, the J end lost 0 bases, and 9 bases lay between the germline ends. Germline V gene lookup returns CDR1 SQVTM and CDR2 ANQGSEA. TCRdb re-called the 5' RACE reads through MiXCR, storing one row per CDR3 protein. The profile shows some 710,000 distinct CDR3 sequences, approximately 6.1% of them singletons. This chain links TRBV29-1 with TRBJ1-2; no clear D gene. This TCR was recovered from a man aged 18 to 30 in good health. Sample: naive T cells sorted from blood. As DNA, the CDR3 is TGCAGCGTTGGGCAGTCCTCTAACTATGGCTACACCTTC. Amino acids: CSVGQSSNYGYTF.